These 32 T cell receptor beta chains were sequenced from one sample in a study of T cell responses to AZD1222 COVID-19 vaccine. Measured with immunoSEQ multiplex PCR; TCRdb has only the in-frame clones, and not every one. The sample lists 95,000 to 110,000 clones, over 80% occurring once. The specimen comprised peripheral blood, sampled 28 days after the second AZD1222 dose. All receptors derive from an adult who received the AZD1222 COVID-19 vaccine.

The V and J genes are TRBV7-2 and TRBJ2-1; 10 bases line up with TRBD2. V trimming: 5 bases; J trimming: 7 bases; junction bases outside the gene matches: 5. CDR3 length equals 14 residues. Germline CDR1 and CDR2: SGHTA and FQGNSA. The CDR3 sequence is CASSPSGSRNEQFF. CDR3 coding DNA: TGTGCCAGCAGCCCTAGCGGGAGTAGGAATGAGCAGTTCTTC.

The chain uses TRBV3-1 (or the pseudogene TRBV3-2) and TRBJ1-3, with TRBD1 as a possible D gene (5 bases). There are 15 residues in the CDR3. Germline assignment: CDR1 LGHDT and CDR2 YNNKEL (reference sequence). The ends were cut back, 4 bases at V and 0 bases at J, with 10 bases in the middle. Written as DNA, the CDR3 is TGTGCCAGCAGCCGGGGGTGGAACTCTGGAAACACCATATATTTT. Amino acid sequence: CASSRGWNSGNTIYF.

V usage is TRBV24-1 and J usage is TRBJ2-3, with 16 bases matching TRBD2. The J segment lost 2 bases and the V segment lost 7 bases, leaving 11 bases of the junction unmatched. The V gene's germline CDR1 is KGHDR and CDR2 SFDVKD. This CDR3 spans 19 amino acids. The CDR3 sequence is CATSLTPGLAGGTTDTQYF. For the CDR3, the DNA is TGTGCCACCAGCCTAACTCCGGGACTAGCGGGAGGGACCACAGATACGCAGTATTTT.

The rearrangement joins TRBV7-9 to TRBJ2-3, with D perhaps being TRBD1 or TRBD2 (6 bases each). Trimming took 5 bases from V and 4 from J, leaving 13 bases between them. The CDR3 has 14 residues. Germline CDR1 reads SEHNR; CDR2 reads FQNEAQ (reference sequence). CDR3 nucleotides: TGTGCCAGCAGCACCGCCCGGGGGCCAGATACGCAGTATTTT. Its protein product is CASSTARGPDTQYF.

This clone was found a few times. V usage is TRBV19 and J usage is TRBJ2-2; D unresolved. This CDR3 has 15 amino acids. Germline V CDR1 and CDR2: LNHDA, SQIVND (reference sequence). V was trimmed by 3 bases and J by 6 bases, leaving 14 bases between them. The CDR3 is CASSIEGRSAGELFF. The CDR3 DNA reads TGTGCCAGTAGTATTGAAGGCCGCTCTGCCGGGGAGCTGTTTTTT.

The CDR3 sequence: CASSFGGGYSNQPQHF. The CDR3 DNA sequence: TGTGCCAGCAGTTTCGGAGGGGGTTATAGCAATCAGCCCCAGCATTTT. This sequence joins TRBV27 and TRBJ1-5; a possible D gene is TRBD1 (6 bases). CDR3 length: 16 residues. Trimming removed 3 bases at V and 0 bases at J, with 12 bases between. Looked up from germline, CDR1 is MNHEY and CDR2 is SMNVEV (reference sequence).

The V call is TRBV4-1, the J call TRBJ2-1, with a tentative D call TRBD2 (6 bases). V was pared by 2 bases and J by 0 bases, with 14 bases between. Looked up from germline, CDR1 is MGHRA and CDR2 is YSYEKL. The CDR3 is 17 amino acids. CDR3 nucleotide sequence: TGCGCCAGCAGCCAAATTCCGGGAGCGAGCTCCTACAATGAGCAGTTCTTC. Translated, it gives CASSQIPGASSYNEQFF.

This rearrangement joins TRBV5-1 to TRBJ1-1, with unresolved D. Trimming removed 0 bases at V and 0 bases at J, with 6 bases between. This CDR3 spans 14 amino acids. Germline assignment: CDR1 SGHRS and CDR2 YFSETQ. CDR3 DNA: TGCGCCAGCAGCTTGGACCGATTGAACACTGAAGCTTTCTTT. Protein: CASSLDRLNTEAFF.

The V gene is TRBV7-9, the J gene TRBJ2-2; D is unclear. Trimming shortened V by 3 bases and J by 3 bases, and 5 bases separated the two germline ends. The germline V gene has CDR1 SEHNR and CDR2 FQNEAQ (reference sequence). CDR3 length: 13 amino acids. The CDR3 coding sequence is TGTGCCAGCAGCTTTAGGGACACCGGGGAGCTGTTTTTT. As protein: CASSFRDTGELFF.

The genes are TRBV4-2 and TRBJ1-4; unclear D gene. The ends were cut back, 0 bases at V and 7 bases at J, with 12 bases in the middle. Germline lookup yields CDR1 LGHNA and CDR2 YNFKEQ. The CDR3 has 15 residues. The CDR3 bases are TGTGCCAGCAGCCAAGAGGAGAGGGTACGTGAAAAACTGTTTTTT. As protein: CASSQEERVREKLFF.

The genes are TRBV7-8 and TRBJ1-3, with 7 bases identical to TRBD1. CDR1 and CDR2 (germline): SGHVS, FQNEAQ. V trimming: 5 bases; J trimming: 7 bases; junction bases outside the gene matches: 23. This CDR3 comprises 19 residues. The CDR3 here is CASSLQPDRLIVQGNTIYF. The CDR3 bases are TGTGCCAGCAGCCTCCAACCGGACAGGCTCATCGTTCAAGGCAACACCATATATTTT.

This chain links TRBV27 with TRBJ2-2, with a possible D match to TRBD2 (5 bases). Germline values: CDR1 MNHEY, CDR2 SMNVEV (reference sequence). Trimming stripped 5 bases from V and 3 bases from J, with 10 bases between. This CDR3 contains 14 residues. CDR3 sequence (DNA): TGTGCCAGCAGTACTAGGACCGACACCGGGGAGCTGTTTTTT. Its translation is CASSTRTDTGELFF.

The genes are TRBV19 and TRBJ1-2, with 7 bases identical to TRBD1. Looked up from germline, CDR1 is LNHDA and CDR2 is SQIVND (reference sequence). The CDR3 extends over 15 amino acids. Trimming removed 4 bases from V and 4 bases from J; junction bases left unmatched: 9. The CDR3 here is CASSTRGGGGYGYTF. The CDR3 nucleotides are TGTGCCAGTAGTACTCGAGGGGGCGGTGGCTATGGCTACACCTTC. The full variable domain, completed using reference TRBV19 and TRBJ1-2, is DGGITQSPKYLFRKEGQNVTLSCEQNLNHDAMYWYRQDPGQGLRLIYYSQIVNDFQKGDIAEGYSVSREKKESFPLTVTSAQKNPTAFYLCASSTRGGGGYGYTFGSGTRLTVV.

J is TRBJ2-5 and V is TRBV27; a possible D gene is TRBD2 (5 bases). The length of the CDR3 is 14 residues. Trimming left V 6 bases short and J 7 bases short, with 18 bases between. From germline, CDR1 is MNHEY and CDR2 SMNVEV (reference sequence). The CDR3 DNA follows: TGTGCCAGCAGCACGACTGGCGCCCGGGGGACCCAGTACTTC. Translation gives CASSTTGARGTQYF.

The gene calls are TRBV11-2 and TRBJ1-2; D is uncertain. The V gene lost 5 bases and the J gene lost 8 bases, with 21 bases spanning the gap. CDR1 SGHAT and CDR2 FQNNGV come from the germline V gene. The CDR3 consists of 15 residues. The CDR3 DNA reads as TGTGCCAGCAGCGCAAGTTTGAGGTCCGCGGGCGGCTACACCTTC. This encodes CASSASLRSAGGYTF.

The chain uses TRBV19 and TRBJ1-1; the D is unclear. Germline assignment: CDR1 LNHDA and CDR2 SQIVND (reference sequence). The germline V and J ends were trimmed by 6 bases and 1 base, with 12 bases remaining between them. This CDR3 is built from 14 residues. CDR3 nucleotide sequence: TGTGCCAGTAGCTTCCGGATGGAGAACACTGAAGCTTTCTTT. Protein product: CASSFRMENTEAFF. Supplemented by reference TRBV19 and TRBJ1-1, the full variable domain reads DGGITQSPKYLFRKEGQNVTLSCEQNLNHDAMYWYRQDPGQGLRLIYYSQIVNDFQKGDIAEGYSVSREKKESFPLTVTSAQKNPTAFYLCASSFRMENTEAFFGQGTRLTVV.

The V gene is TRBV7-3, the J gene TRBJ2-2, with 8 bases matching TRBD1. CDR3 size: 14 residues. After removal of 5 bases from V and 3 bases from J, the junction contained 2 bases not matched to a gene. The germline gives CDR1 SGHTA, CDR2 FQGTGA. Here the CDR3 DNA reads TGTGCCAGCAGCCCGGGACAGGACACCGGGGAGCTGTTTTTT. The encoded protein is CASSPGQDTGELFF.

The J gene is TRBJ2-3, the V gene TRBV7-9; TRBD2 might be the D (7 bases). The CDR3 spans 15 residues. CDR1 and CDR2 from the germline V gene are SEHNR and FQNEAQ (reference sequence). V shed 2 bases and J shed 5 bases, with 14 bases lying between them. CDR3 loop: CASSLYPGGLDTQYF. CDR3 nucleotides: TGTGCCAGCAGCTTATACCCGGGGGGCTTAGATACGCAGTATTTT.

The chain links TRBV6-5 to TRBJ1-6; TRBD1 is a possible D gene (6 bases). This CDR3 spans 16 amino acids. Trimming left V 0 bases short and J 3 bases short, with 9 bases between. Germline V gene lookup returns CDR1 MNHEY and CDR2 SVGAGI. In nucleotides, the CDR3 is TGTGCCAGCAGTTACTCGGCAGGGGTCTATAATTCACCCCTCCACTTT. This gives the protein CASSYSAGVYNSPLHF.

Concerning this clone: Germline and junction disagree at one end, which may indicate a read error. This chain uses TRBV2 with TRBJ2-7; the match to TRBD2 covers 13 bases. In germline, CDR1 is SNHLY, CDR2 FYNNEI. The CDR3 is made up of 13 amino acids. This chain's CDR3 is CASSQLAGGPMGF. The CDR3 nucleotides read TGTGCCAGCAGTCAACTAGCGGGAGGGCCCATGGGTTTC. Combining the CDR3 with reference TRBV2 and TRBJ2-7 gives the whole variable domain EPEVTQTPSHQVTQMGQEVILRCVPISNHLYFYWYRQILGQKVEFLVSFYNNEISEKSEIFDDQFSVERPDGSNFTLKIRSTKLEDSAMYFCASSQLAGGPMGFGPGTRLTVT.

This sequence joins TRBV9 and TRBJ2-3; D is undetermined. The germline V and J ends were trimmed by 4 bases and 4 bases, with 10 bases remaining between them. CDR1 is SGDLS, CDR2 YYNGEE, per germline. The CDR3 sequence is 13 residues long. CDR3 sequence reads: CASSPAPADTQYF. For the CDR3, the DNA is TGTGCCAGCAGCCCTGCCCCCGCAGATACGCAGTATTTT.

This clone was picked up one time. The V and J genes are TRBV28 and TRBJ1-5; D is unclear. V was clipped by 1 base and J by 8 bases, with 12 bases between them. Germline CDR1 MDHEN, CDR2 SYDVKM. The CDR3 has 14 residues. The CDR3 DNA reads TGTGCCAGCAGTTTATCGGGGTCGGCTAAGCCCCAGCATTTT. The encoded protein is CASSLSGSAKPQHF.

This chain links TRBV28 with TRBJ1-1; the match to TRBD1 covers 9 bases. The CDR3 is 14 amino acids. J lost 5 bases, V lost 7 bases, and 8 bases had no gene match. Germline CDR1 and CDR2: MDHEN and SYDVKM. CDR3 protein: CASNNRGPRTEAFF. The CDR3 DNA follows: TGTGCCAGCAATAACAGGGGGCCAAGGACTGAAGCTTTCTTT. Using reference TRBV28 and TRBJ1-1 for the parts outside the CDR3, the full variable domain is DVKVTQSSRYLVKRTGEKVFLECVQDMDHENMFWYRQDPGLGLRLIYFSYDVKMKEKGDIPEGYSVSREKKERFSLILESASTNQTSMYLCASNNRGPRTEAFFGQGTRLTVV.

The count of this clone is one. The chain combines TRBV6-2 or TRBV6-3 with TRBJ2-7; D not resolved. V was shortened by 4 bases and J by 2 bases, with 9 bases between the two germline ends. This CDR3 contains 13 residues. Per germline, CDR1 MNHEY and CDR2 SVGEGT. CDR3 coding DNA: TGTGCCAGCAGTTCACCCCCCACCTACGAGCAGTACTTC. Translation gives CASSSPPTYEQYF.

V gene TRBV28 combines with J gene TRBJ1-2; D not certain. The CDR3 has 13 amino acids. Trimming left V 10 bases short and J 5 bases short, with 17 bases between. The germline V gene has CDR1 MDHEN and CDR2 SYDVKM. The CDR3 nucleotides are TGTGCCACCCACTTAAGAAGCTTATATGGCTACACCTTC. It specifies CATHLRSLYGYTF.

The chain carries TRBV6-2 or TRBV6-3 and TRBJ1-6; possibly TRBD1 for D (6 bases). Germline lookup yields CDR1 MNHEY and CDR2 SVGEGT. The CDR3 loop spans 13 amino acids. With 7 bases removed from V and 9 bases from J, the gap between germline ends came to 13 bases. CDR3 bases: TGTGCCAGCAACCCCACAGGGTTTTCACCCCTCCACTTT. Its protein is CASNPTGFSPLHF.

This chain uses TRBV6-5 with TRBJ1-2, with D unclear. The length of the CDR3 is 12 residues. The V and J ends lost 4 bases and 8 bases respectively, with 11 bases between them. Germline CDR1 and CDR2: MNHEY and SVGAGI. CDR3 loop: CASSSSLVGYTF. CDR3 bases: TGTGCCAGCAGTTCCAGCCTCGTAGGCTACACCTTC.

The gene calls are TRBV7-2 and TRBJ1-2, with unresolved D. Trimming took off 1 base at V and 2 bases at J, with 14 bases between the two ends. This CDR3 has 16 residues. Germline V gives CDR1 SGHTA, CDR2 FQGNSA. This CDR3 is CASSLVGGPANYGYTF. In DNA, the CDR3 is TGTGCCAGCAGCTTAGTAGGCGGGCCCGCCAACTATGGCTACACCTTC.

The CDR3 here is CASSGAASNYGYTF. CDR3 DNA: TGTGCCAGCAGTGGGGCAGCATCTAACTATGGCTACACCTTC. The V gene is TRBV2, the J gene TRBJ1-2; D unresolved. V was trimmed by 4 bases and J by 0 bases, leaving 9 bases between them. The germline gives CDR1 SNHLY, CDR2 FYNNEI. The CDR3 totals 14 residues. Variable domain in full (rest from reference TRBV2 and TRBJ1-2): EPEVTQTPSHQVTQMGQEVILRCVPISNHLYFYWYRQILGQKVEFLVSFYNNEISEKSEIFDDQFSVERPDGSNFTLKIRSTKLEDSAMYFCASSGAASNYGYTFGSGTRLTVV.

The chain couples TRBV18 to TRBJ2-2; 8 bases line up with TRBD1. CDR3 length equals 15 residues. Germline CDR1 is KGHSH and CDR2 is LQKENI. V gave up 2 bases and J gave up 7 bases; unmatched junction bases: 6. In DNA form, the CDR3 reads TGTGCCAGCTCACCAAGCAGGGGGCATGGCGGGGAGCTGTTTTTT. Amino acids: CASSPSRGHGGELFF.

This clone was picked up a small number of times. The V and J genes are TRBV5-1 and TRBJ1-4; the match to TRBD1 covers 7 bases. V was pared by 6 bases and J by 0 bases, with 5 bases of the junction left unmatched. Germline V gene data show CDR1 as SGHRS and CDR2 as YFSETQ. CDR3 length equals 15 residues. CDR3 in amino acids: CASTPGTATNEKLFF. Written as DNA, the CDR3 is TGCGCCAGCACCCCTGGGACAGCAACTAATGAAAAACTGTTTTTT. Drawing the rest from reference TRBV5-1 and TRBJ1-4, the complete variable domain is KAGVTQTPRYLIKTRGQQVTLSCSPISGHRSVSWYQQTPGQGLQFLFEYFSETQRNKGNFPGRFSGRQFSNSRSEMNVSTLELGDSALYLCASTPGTATNEKLFFGSGTQLSVL.

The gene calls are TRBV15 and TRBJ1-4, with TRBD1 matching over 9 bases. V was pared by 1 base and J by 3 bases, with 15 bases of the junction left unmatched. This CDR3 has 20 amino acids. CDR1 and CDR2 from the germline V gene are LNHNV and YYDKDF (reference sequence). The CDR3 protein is CATSRVINPGQGEANEKLFF. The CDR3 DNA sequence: TGTGCCACCAGCAGAGTTATCAATCCGGGACAGGGTGAAGCTAATGAAAAACTGTTTTTT.